A selection of T cell receptor beta chains follows, all from one sample in a study of blood T cell repertoires in COVID-19. Here immunoSEQ multiplex PCR was the method, and the copy in TCRdb shows in-frame clones only, minus some. The table records fewer than 110,000 clones, approximately 81% of them present only once. The specimen sequenced was peripheral blood. These receptors originate from a human donor in a cohort sampled during active COVID-19. CDR3s include the opening cysteine and the closing phenylalanine or tryptophan. Fields, in order: V gene, J gene, CDR3 length, clone size, D gene, CDR3 DNA, CDR3 protein. The D gene is left open where the match is weak. Not every row has a clone size; where given, it reads once, few, many or a size class.

v_gene: TRBV28
j_gene: TRBJ1-2
len: 15
abundance: NA
d_gene: NA
CDR3nt: TGTGCCAGCCTGGATTCTTACAGGGACCTCTATGGCTACACCTTC
CDR3aa: CASLDSYRDLYGYTF

v_gene: TRBV29-1
j_gene: TRBJ2-1
len: 11
abundance: NA
d_gene: NA
CDR3nt: TGCAGCGACCTGCGGGGCAATGAGCAGTTCTTC
CDR3aa: CSDLRGNEQFF

v_gene: TRBV4-1
j_gene: TRBJ2-2
len: 14
abundance: NA
d_gene: NA
CDR3nt: TGCGCCAGCAGCCTCGGACTGAACACCGGGGAGCTGTTTTTT
CDR3aa: CASSLGLNTGELFF

v_gene: TRBV4-1
j_gene: TRBJ2-5
len: 17
abundance: NA
d_gene: NA
CDR3nt: TGCGCCAGCAGCCAAGGGAGTTTTGGGGGAAGGGGGGAGACCCAGTACTTC
CDR3aa: CASSQGSFGGRGETQYF

v_gene: TRBV5-4
j_gene: TRBJ1-1
len: 16
abundance: NA
d_gene: NA
CDR3nt: TGTGCCAGCAGCTTGGACAGCCTAAACCCTAACACTGAAGCTTTCTTT
CDR3aa: CASSLDSLNPNTEAFF

v_gene: TRBV5-8
j_gene: TRBJ1-1
len: 15
abundance: NA
d_gene: NA
CDR3nt: TGTGCCAGCAGCCGGGAGGGGGTCATGAACACTGAAGCTTTCTTT
CDR3aa: CASSREGVMNTEAFF

v_gene: TRBV11-3
j_gene: TRBJ2-3
len: 16
abundance: NA
d_gene: TRBD2
CDR3nt: TGTGCCAGCAGCCCGGGACTAGCGGGAGTAACAGATACGCAGTATTTT
CDR3aa: CASSPGLAGVTDTQYF

v_gene: TRBV3-1/TRBV3-2
j_gene: TRBJ2-1
len: 21
abundance: NA
d_gene: TRBD2
CDR3nt: TGTGCCAGCAGCCAAGAACCTGGCGGGGGACTGGGCCGTACACTACAAAATGAGCAGTTCTTC
CDR3aa: CASSQEPGGGLGRTLQNEQFF

v_gene: TRBV6-5
j_gene: TRBJ2-5
len: 14
abundance: NA
d_gene: NA
CDR3nt: TGTGCCAGCAGTCCGCGGGAAGGGTGGGAGACCCAGTACTTC
CDR3aa: CASSPREGWETQYF

v_gene: TRBV2
j_gene: TRBJ2-7
len: 14
abundance: NA
d_gene: TRBD1
CDR3nt: TGTGCCAGCATTCCGGGACAGGGTAAATTTCAGCAGTACTTC
CDR3aa: CASIPGQGKFQQYF

v_gene: TRBV30
j_gene: TRBJ1-1
len: 12
abundance: NA
d_gene: NA
CDR3nt: TGTGCCCGCAAACGAGGGAACACTGAAGCTTTCTTT
CDR3aa: CARKRGNTEAFF

v_gene: TRBV2
j_gene: TRBJ2-1
len: 13
abundance: few
d_gene: TRBD2
CDR3nt: TGTGCCAGCAATGGACTAGGGTACAATGAGCAGTTCTTC
CDR3aa: CASNGLGYNEQFF

v_gene: TRBV7-3
j_gene: TRBJ2-3
len: 15
abundance: NA
d_gene: NA
CDR3nt: TGTGCCAGCAGCTTAGGCGGAGAGGGCACAGATACGCAGTATTTT
CDR3aa: CASSLGGEGTDTQYF

v_gene: TRBV18
j_gene: TRBJ1-3
len: 16
abundance: NA
d_gene: TRBD1
CDR3nt: TGTGCCAGCTCACGAAACGGACAGGGCGCTGGAAACACCATATATTTT
CDR3aa: CASSRNGQGAGNTIYF

v_gene: TRBV18
j_gene: TRBJ1-1
len: 15
abundance: few
d_gene: TRBD1
CDR3nt: TGTGCCAGCTCACCCGGGACAGCCATGAACACTGAAGCTTTCTTT
CDR3aa: CASSPGTAMNTEAFF

v_gene: TRBV5-1
j_gene: TRBJ2-2
len: 14
abundance: once
d_gene: NA
CDR3nt: TGCGCCAGCAGCTTTGGACAAAACACCGGGGAGCTGTTTTTT
CDR3aa: CASSFGQNTGELFF

v_gene: TRBV29-1
j_gene: TRBJ2-3
len: 15
abundance: NA
d_gene: TRBD2
CDR3nt: TGCAGCGTTGAAGAGTTAACTAGCGCCACAGATACGCAGTATTTT
CDR3aa: CSVEELTSATDTQYF

v_gene: TRBV28
j_gene: TRBJ2-1
len: 14
abundance: NA
d_gene: NA
CDR3nt: TGTGCCAGCGAAAACTTAGTGGGCAGGAATGAGCAGTTCTTC
CDR3aa: CASENLVGRNEQFF

v_gene: TRBV7-3
j_gene: TRBJ2-1
len: 13
abundance: NA
d_gene: TRBD1
CDR3nt: TGTGCCAGCAGCATCACAGGGGGTAATGAGCAGTTCTTC
CDR3aa: CASSITGGNEQFF

v_gene: TRBV10-3
j_gene: TRBJ2-1
len: 15
abundance: few
d_gene: TRBD2
CDR3nt: TGTGCCATCAGTGAGTCGGGGACTAGCTCTGGTGAGCAGTTCTTC
CDR3aa: CAISESGTSSGEQFF